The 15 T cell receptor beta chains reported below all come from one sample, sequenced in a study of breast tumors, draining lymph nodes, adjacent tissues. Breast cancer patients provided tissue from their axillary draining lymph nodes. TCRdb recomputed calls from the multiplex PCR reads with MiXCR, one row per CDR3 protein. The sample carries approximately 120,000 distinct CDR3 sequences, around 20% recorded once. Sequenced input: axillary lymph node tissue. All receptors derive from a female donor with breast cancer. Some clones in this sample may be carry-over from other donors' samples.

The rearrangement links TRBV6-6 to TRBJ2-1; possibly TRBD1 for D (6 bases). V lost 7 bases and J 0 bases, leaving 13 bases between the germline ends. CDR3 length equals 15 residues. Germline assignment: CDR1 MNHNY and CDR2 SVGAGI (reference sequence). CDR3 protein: CASKTGQSSYNEQFF. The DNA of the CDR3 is TGTGCCAGCAAAACAGGGCAAAGCTCCTACAATGAGCAGTTCTTC.

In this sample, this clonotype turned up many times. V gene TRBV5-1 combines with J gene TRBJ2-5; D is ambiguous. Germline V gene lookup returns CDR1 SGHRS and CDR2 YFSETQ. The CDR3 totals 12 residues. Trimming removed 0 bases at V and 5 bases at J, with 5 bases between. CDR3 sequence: CASSLVGETQYF. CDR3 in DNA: TGCGCCAGCAGCTTGGTAGGGGAGACCCAGTACTTC.

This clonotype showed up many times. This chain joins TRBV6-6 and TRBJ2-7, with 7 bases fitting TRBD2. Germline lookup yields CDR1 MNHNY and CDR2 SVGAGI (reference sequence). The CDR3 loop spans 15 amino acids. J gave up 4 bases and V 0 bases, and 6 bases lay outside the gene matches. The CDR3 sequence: CASSYSWLAEYEQYF. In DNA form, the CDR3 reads TGTGCCAGCAGTTACTCATGGCTAGCGGAATACGAGCAGTACTTC.

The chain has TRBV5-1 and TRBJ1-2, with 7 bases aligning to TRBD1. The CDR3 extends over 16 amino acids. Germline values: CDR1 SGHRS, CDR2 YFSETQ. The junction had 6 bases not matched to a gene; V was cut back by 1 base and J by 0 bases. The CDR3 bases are TGCGCCAGCAGCTTGTTCCGGACAGGAGCTAACTATGGCTACACCTTC. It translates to CASSLFRTGANYGYTF.

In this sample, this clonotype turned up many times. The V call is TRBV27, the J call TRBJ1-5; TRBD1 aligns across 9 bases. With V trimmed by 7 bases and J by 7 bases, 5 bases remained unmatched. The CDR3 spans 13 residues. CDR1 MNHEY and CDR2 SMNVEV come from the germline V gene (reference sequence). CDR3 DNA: TGTGCCAGCAAGGGGACAGGGATGCAGCCCCAGCATTTT. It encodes CASKGTGMQPQHF.

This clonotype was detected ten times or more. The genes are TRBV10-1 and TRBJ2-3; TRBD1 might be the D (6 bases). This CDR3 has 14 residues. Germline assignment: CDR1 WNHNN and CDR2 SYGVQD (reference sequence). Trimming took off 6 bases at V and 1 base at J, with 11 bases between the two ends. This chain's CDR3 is CASRQGMGTDTQYF. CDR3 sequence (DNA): TGCGCCAGCAGACAGGGAATGGGCACAGATACGCAGTATTTT.

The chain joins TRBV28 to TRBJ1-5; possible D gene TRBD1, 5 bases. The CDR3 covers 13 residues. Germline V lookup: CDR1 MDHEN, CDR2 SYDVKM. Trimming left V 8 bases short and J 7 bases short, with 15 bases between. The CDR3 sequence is CASRTGGRQPQHF. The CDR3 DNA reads TGTGCCAGCCGTACTGGGGGGAGGCAGCCCCAGCATTTT.

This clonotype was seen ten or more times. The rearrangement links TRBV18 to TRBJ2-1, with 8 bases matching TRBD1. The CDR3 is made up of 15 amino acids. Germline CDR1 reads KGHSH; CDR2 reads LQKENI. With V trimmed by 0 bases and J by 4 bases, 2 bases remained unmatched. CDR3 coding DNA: TGTGCCAGCTCACCACCTCGACAGGGGTACAATGAGCAGTTCTTC. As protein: CASSPPRQGYNEQFF.

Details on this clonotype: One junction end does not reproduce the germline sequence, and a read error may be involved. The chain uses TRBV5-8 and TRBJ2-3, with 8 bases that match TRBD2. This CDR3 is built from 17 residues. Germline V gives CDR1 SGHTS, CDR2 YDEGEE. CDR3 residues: CASSSPKIAGLTDTQCF. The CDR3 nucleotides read TGTGCCAGCAGCTCCCCCAAGATAGCGGGGCTCACAGATACGCAGTGTTTT.

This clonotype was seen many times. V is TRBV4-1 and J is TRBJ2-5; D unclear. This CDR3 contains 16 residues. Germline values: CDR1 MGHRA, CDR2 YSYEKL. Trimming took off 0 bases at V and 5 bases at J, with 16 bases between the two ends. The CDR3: CASSQEIRSSGETQYF. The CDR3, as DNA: TGCGCCAGCAGCCAAGAAATCCGGAGTTCGGGCGAGACCCAGTACTTC.

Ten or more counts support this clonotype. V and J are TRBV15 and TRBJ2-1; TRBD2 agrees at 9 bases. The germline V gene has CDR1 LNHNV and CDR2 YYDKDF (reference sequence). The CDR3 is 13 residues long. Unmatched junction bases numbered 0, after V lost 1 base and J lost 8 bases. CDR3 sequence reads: CATSRGLADEQFF. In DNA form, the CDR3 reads TGTGCCACCAGCAGAGGACTAGCGGATGAGCAGTTCTTC.

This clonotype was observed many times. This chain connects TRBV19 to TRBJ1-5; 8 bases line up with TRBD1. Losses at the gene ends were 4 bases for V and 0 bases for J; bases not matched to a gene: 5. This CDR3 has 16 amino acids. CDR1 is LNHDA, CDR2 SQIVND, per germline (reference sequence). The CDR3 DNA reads TGTGCCAGTAGTAAGGGACAGGTCGGTAGCAATCAGCCCCAGCATTTT. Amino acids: CASSKGQVGSNQPQHF.

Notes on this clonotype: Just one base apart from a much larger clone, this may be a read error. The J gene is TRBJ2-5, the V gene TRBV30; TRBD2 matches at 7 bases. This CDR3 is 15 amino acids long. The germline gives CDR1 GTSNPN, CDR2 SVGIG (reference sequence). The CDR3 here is CAWSGGGGSTESQYF. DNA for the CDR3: TGTGCCTGGAGTGGAGGTGGCGGGAGCACTGAGAGCCAGTACTTC.

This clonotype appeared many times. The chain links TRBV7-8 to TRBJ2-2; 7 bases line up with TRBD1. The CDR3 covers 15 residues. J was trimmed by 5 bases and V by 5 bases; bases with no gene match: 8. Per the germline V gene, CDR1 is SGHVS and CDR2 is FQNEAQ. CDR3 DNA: TGTGCCAGCAGCGTCTCGACAGGGAATACCGGGGAGCTGTTTTTT. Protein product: CASSVSTGNTGELFF. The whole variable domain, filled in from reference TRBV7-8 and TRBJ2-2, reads GAGVSQSPRYKVAKRGQDVALRCDPISGHVSLFWYQQALGQGPEFLTYFQNEAQLDKSGLPSDRFFAERPEGSVSTLKIQRTQQEDSAVYLCASSVSTGNTGELFFGEGSRLTVL.

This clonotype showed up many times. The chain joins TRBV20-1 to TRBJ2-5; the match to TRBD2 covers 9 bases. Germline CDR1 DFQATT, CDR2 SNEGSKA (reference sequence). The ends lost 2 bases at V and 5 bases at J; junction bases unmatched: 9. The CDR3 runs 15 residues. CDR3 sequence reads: CSARNRREGRETQYF. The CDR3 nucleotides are TGCAGTGCTAGAAATAGGCGGGAGGGGAGGGAGACCCAGTACTTC.